This T cell receptor (beta chain) was profiled in a study of CD4 T cells in relation to SARS-CoV-2 and coronaviruses. CDR1 and CDR2 from the germline V gene are SEHNR and FQNEAQ (reference sequence). The V and J ends lost 5 bases and 6 bases, in that order; junction bases with no gene match: 9. This CDR3 contains 15 residues. TCRdb's copy holds only in-frame clones and misses some; the assay was immunoSEQ multiplex PCR. The sample consists of about 38,000 clones, roughly 90% of them appearing once. The source of this sequence is an adult with COVID-19. J is TRBJ1-4 and V is TRBV7-9; 7 bases align to TRBD1. The specimen sequenced was memory CD4+ T cells from PBMCs. The CDR3 protein is CASSATGTVDEKLFF. DNA for the CDR3: TGTGCCAGCAGCGCAACCGGGACAGTCGATGAAAAACTGTTTTTT. Filled out from reference TRBV7-9 and TRBJ1-4, the complete variable domain reads DTGVSQNPRHKITKRGQNVTFRCDPISEHNRLYWYRQTLGQGPEFLTYFQNEAQLEKSRLLSDRFSAERPKGSFSTLEIQRTEQGDSAMYLCASSATGTVDEKLFFGSGTQLSVL.